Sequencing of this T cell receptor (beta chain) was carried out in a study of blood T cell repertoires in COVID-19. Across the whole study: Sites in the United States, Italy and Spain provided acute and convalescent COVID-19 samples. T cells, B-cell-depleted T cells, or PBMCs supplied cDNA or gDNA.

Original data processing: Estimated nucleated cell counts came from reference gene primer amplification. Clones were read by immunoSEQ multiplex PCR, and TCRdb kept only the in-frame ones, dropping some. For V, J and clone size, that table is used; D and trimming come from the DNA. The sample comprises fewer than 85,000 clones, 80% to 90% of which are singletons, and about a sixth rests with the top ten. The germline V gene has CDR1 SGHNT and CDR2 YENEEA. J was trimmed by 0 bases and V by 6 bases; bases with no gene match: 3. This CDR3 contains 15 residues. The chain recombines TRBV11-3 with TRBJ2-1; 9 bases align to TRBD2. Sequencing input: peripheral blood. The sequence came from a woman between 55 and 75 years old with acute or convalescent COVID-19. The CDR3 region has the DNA TGTGCCAGCAGTTTTAGCGGGAGCTCCTACAATGAGCAGTTCTTC. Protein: CASSFSGSSYNEQFF.